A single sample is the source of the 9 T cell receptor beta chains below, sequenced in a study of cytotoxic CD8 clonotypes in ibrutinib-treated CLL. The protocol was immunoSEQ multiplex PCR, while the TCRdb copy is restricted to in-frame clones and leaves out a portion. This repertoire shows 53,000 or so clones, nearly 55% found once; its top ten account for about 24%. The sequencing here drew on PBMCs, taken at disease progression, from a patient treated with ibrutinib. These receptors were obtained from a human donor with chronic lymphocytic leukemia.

The CDR3 reads CASRLDSSYEQYF. Written as DNA, the CDR3 is TGTGCCAGCAGATTGGACAGCTCCTACGAGCAGTACTTC. The chain uses TRBV7-9 and TRBJ2-7; D is possibly TRBD1 (6 bases). The germline gives CDR1 SEHNR, CDR2 FQNEAQ (reference sequence). V gave up 6 bases and J gave up 0 bases, with 9 bases separating them. The CDR3 contains 13 residues.

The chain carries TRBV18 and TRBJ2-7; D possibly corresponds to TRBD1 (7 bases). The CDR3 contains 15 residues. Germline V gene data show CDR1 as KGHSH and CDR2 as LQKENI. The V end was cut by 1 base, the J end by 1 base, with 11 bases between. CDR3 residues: CASSPRSGGSYEQYF. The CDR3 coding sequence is TGTGCCAGCTCACCACGGTCAGGGGGGTCCTACGAGCAGTACTTC.

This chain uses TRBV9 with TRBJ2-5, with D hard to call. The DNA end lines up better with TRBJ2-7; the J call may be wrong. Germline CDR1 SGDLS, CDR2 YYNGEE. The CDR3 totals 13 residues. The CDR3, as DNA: TGTGCCAGCAGCGTCCATGAAACCTACGAGCAGTACTTC. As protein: CASSVHETYEQYF.

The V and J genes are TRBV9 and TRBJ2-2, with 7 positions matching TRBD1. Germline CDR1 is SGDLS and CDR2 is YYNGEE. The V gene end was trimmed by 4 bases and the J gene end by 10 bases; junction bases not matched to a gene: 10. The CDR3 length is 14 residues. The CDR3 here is CASSTRTGPVELFF. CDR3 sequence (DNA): TGTGCCAGCAGCACCCGGACAGGCCCAGTGGAGCTGTTTTTT. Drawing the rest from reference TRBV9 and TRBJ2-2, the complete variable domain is DSGVTQTPKHLITATGQRVTLRCSPRSGDLSVYWYQQSLDQGLQFLIQYYNGEERAKGNILERFSAQQFPDLHSELNLSSLELGDSALYFCASSTRTGPVELFFGEGSRLTVL.

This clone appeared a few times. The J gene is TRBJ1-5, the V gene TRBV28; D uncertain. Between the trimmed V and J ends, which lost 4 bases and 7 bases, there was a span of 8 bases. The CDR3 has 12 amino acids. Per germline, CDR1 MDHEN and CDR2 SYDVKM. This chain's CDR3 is CASSWPWQPQHF. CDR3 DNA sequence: TGTGCCAGCAGTTGGCCTTGGCAGCCCCAGCATTTT.

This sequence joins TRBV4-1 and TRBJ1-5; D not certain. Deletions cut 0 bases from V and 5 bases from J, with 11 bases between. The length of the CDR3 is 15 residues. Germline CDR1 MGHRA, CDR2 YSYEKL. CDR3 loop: CASSQEAGLHQPQHF. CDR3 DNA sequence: TGCGCCAGCAGCCAAGAGGCGGGTCTCCATCAGCCCCAGCATTTT.

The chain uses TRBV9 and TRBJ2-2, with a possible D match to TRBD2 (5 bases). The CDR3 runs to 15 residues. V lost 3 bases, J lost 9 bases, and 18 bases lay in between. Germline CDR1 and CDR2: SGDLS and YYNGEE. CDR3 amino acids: CASSAGDGRGRELFF. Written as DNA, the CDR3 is TGTGCCAGCAGCGCCGGGGATGGACGCGGCAGGGAGCTGTTTTTT.

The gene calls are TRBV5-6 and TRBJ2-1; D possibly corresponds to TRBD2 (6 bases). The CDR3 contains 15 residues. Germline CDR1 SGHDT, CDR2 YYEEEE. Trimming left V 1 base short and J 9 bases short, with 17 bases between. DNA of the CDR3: TGTGCCAGCAGCTTGTTAGGGGAGGAGTCGGGTGAGCAGTTCTTC. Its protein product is CASSLLGEESGEQFF.

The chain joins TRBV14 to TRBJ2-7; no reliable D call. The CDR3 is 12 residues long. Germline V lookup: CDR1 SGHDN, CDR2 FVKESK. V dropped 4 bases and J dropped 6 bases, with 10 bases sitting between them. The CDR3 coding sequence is TGTGCCAGCAGCCTCTCCCCCATCGAGCAGTACTTC. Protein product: CASSLSPIEQYF.